A single T cell receptor beta chain is shown here with its context. This specimen belongs to a study of OX40 agonist ivuxolimab in advanced cancers. V lost 5 bases to trimming and J lost 3 bases, with 8 bases between them. The germline gives CDR1 SGHRS, CDR2 YFSETQ. The CDR3 is 12 amino acids. TCRdb's copy holds only in-frame clones and misses some; the assay was immunoSEQ multiplex PCR. This sample has around 64,000 clones, with 92% found just once. The TCR originated in an adult with an advanced solid tumor such as melanoma, head and neck, liver or kidney cancer. The chain employs TRBV5-1 and TRBJ1-1, with D possibly matching TRBD1 (6 bases). Sequences were derived from CD4+ or CD8+ T cells sorted from blood, sampled in a trial of the OX40 agonist ivuxolimab. The CDR3 here is CASRRGYTEAFF. The CDR3 DNA reads TGCGCCAGCAGAAGGGGGTACACTGAAGCTTTCTTT. The whole variable domain, filled in from reference TRBV5-1 and TRBJ1-1, reads KAGVTQTPRYLIKTRGQQVTLSCSPISGHRSVSWYQQTPGQGLQFLFEYFSETQRNKGNFPGRFSGRQFSNSRSEMNVSTLELGDSALYLCASRRGYTEAFFGQGTRLTVV.